This T cell receptor beta chain was sequenced in a study of T cell changes during pregnancy in multiple sclerosis. Sequencing used immunoSEQ multiplex PCR; TCRdb keeps in-frame clones, though not all of them. This table has about 57,000 clones, 92% appearing once. Sample: CD4+ T cells from peripheral blood mononuclear cells, taken in the second trimester of pregnancy. The sequence derives from a female donor with multiple sclerosis, enrolled in a pregnancy study.

The CDR3 loop is CASSSAGQIYGYTF. The CDR3 DNA reads TGTGCCAGCAGTTCCGCAGGGCAGATCTATGGCTACACCTTC. V gene TRBV27 combines with J gene TRBJ1-2; D might be TRBD1 (5 bases). CDR1 and CDR2 from the germline V gene are MNHEY and SMNVEV (reference sequence). Trimming removed 4 bases from V and 4 bases from J, with 13 bases in between. The CDR3 length is 14 residues.